This T cell receptor beta chain was found in a study of T cell responses to AZD1222 COVID-19 vaccine. In the study overall: Pooling covered second doses at about 4 or about 12 weeks.

The data were produced by immunoSEQ multiplex PCR, yet TCRdb's version contains in-frame clones alone and is incomplete. The sample holds fewer than 150,000 clones, about nine tenths seen once. This specimen was peripheral blood, taken on day 0 of AZD1222 vaccination. The source of this sequence is an adult in good health.

The CDR3 is CASSPRGFTDTQYF. As DNA, the CDR3 is TGCGCCAGCAGCCCTAGGGGATTCACAGATACGCAGTATTTT. This chain joins TRBV4-1 and TRBJ2-3; TRBD1 might be the D (5 bases). Germline assignment: CDR1 MGHRA and CDR2 YSYEKL. The CDR3 spans 14 residues. The V gene lost 4 bases and the J gene lost 2 bases, with 10 bases spanning the gap.